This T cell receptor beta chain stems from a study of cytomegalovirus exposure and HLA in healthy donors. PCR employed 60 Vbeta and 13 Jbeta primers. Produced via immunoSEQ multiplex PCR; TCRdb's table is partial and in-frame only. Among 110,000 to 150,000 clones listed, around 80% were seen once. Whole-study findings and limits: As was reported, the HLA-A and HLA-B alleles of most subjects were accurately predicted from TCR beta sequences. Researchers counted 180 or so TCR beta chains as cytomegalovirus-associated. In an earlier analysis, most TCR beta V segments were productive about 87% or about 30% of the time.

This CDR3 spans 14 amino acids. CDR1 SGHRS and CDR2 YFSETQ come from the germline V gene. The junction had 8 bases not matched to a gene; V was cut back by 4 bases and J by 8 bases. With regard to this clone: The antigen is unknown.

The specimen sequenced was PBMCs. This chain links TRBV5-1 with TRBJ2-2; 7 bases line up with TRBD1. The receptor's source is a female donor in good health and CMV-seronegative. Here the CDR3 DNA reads TGCGCCAGCAGCCATGACAGGGCGTTAGGGGAGCTGTTTTTT. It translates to CASSHDRALGELFF. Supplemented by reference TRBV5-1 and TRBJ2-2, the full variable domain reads KAGVTQTPRYLIKTRGQQVTLSCSPISGHRSVSWYQQTPGQGLQFLFEYFSETQRNKGNFPGRFSGRQFSNSRSEMNVSTLELGDSALYLCASSHDRALGELFFGEGSRLTVL.